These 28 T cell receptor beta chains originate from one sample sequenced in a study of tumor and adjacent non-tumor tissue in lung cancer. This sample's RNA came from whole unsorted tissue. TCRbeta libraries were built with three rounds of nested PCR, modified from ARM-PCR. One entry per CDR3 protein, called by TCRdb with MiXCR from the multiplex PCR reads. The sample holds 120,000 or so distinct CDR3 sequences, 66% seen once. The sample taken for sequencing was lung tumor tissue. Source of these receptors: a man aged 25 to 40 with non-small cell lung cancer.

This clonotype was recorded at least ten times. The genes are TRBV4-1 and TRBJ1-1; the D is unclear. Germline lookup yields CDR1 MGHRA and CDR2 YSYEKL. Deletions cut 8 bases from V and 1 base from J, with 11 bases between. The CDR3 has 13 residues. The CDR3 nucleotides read TGCGCCAGCGGGGAACGGGAGAACACTGAAGCTTTCTTT. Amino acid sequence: CASGERENTEAFF.

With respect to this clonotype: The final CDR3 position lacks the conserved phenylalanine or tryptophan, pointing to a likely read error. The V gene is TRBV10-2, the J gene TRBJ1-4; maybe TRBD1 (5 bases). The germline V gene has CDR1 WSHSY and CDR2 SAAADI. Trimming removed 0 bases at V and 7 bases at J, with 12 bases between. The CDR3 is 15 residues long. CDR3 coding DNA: TGCGCCAGCAGTGAGTCCGTGAGGGGAGGTGAAAAACTGTTTATT. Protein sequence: CASSESVRGGEKLFI.

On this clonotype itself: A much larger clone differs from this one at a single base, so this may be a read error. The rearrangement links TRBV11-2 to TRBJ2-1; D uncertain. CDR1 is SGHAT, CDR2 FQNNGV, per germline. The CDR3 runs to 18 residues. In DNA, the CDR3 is TGTGCCAGCAGCTTAGTTCGGTGGCAGCGCCACTCCTACAGTGAGCAGTTCTTC. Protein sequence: CASSLVRWQRHSYSEQFF.

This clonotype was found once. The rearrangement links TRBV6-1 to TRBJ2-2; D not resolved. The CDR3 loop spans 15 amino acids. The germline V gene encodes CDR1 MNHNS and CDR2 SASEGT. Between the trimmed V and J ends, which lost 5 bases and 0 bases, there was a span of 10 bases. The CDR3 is CASSYELANTGELFF. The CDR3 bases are TGTGCCAGCAGTTATGAACTTGCGAACACCGGGGAGCTGTTTTTT.

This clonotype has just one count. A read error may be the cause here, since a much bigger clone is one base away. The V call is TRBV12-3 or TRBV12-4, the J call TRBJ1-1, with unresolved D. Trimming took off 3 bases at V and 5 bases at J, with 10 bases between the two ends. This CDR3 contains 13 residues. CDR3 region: CASSFRVWTEAFF. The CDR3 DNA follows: TGTGCCAGCAGTTTTAGAGTTTGGACTGAAGCTTTCTTT.

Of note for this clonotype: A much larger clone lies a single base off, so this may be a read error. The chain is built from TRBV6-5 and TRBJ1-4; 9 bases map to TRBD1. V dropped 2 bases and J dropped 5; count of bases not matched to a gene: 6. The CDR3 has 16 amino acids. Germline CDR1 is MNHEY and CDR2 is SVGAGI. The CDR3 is CASSYVTGTGNEKLFF. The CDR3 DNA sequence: TGTGCCAGCAGTTACGTAACCGGGACAGGGAATGAAAAACTGTTTTTT.

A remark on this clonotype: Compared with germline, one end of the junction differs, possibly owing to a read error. This chain's CDR3 is CANSDGELTDTKYF. CDR3 bases: TGTGCCAACAGTGACGGGGAACTCACAGATACGAAGTATTTT. The chain carries TRBV6-1 and TRBJ2-3, with TRBD2 as a possible D gene (5 bases). This CDR3 is 14 amino acids long. Looked up from germline, CDR1 is MNHNS and CDR2 is SASEGT.

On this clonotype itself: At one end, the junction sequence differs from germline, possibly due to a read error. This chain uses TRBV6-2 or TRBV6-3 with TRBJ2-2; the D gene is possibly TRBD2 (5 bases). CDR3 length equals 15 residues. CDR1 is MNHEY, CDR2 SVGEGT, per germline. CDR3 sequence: CASSRRVLNIGVLFF. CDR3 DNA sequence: TGTGCCAGCAGTAGGCGTGTCCTCAACATCGGGGTGCTGTTTTTT.

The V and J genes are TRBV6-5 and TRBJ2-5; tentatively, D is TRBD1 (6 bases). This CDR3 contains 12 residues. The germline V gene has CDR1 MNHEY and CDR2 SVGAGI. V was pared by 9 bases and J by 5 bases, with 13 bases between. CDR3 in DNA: TGTGCCAGTAGTCTCCAGGGGGAGACCCAGTACTTC. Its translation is CASSLQGETQYF.

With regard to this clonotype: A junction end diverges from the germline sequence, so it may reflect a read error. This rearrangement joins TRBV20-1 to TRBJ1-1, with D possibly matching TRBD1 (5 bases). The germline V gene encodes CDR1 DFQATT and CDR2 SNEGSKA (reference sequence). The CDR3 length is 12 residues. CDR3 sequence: CSTTGPNTEASF. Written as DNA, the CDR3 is TGCAGTACTACGGGGCCGAACACTGAAGCTTCCTTT.

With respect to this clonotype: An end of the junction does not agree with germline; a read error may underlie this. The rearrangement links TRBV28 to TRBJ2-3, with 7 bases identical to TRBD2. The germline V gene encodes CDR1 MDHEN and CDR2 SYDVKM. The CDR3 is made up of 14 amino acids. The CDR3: CASRPSGNTDMQYF. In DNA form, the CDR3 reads TGTGCCAGCAGGCCTAGCGGAAACACAGATATGCAGTATTTT.

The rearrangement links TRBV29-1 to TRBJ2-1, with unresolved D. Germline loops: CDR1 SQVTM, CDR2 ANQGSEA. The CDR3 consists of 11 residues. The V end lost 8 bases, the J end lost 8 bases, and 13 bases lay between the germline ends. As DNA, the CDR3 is TGCAGCCTTGTAAGTGGCGATGAGCAGTTCTTC. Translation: CSLVSGDEQFF.

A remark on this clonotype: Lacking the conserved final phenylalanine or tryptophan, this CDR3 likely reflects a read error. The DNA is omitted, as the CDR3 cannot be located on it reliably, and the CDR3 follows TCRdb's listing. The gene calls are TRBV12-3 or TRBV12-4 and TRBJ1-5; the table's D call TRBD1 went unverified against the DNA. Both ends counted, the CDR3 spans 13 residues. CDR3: CVSRWDTNQPQHC.

In nucleotides, the CDR3 is TGCAGTGCTAAGGTCAAGCGGGGCCTAGAAGACAATGAGCAGTTCTTC. This gives the protein CSAKVKRGLEDNEQFF. This sequence joins TRBV20-1 and TRBJ2-1, with TRBD2 matching 7 bases. V shed 4 bases and J 5 bases; nucleotides not matched to a gene: 14. There are 16 residues in the CDR3. Germline values: CDR1 DFQATT, CDR2 SNEGSKA (reference sequence).

This chain's CDR3 is CASTLVGDNEQFF. Here the CDR3 DNA reads TGCGCCAGCACCCTAGTTGGAGACAATGAGCAGTTCTTC. V gene TRBV5-1 combines with J gene TRBJ2-1; D is unresolved. Trimming pared 6 bases from V and 5 bases from J, leaving 12 bases between. Germline V lookup: CDR1 SGHRS, CDR2 YFSETQ. The CDR3 covers 13 residues.

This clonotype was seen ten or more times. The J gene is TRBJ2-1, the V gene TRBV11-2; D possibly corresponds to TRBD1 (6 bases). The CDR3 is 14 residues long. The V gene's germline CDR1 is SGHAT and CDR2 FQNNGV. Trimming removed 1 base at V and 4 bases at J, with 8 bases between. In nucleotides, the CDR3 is TGTGCCAGCAGCTTAGGGGGACAATACAATGAGCAGTTCTTC. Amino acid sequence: CASSLGGQYNEQFF.

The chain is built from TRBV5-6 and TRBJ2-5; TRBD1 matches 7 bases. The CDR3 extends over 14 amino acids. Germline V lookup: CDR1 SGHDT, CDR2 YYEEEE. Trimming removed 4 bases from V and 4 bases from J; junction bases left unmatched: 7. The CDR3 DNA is TGTGCCAGCAGCGAGGGGACAGTTCCAGAGACCCAGTACTTC. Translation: CASSEGTVPETQYF.

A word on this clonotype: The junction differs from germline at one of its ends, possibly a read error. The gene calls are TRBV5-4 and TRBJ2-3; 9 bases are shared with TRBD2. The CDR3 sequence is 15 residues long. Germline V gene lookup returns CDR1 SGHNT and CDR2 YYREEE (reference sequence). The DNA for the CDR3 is TGTGCCAGCGGCTTGGGCGGACTAGCGAGAGATACGCAGTATTTT. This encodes CASGLGGLARDTQYF.

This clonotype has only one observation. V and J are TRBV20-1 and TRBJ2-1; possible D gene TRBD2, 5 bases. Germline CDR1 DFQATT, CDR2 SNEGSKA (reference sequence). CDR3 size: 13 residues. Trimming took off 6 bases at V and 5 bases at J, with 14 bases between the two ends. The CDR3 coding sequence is TGCAGTGCCTTCGGGAAGGGCGACAATGAGCAGTTCTTC. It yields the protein CSAFGKGDNEQFF.

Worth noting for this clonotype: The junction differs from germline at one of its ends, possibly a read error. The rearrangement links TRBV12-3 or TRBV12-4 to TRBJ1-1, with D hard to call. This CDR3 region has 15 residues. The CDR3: CASSFVEAGSTVAFF. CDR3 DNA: TGTGCCAGCAGCTTTGTTGAGGCAGGTAGCACTGTAGCTTTCTTT.

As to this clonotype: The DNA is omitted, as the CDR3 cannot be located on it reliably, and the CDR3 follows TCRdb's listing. The CDR3 loop reads CAITTGDSYGCIF. This rearrangement joins TRBV12-3 or TRBV12-4 to TRBJ1-2; no DNA check was done on the table's D call, TRBD1. The CDR3 is made up of 13 amino acids, end residues included.

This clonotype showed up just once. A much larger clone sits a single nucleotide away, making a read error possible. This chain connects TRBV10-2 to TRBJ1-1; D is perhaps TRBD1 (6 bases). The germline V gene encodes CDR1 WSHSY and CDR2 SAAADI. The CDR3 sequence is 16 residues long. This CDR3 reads CASSDWGRWMKTEAFF. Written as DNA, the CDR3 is TGCGCCAGCAGTGATTGGGGGCGCTGGATGAAGACTGAAGCTTTCTTT.

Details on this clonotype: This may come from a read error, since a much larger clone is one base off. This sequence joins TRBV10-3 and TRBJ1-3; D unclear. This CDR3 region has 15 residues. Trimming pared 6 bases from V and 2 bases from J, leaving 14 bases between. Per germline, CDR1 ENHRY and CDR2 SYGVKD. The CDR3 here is CAISSWTRPGNTIYF. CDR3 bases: TGTGCCATCAGCTCCTGGACCCGACCTGGAAACACCATATATTTT.

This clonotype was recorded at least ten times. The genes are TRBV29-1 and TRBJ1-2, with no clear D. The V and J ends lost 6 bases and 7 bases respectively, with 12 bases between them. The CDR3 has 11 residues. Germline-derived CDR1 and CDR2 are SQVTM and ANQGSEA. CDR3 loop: CSVRISGGYTF. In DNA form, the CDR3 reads TGCAGCGTCCGGATCTCGGGTGGCTACACCTTC.

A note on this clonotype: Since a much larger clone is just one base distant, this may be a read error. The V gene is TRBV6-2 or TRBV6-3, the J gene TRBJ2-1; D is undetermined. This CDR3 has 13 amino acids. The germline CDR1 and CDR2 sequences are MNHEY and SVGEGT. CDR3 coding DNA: TGTGCCAGCAGTTTAAACGGCTACAATGAGCAGGTCTTC. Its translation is CASSLNGYNEQVF.

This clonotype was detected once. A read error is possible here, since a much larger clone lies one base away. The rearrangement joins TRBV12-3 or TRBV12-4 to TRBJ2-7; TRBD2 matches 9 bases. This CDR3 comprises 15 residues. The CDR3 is CDSSPLAGVRAEQYF. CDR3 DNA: TGTGACAGCAGTCCCTTAGCGGGAGTAAGGGCCGAGCAGTACTTC.

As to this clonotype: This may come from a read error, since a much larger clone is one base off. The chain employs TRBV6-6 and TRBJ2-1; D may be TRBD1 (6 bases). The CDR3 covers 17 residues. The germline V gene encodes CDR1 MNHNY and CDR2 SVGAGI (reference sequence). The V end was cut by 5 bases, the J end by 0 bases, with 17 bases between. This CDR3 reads CASSPDYRVSSYNEQFF. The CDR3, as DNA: TGTGCCAGCAGTCCAGACTACAGGGTCAGCTCCTACAATGAGCAGTTCTTC.

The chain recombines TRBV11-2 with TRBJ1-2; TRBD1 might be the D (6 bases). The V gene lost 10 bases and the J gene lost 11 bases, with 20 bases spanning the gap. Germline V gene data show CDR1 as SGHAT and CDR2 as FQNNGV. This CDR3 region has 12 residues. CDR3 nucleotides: TGTGCCACCAGTCAGGGGCGGCCAGCTTACACCTTC. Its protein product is CATSQGRPAYTF.